This TCR beta chain was sequenced during a study of blood T cell repertoires in COVID-19. Overall study context: From T cells, B-cell-depleted T cells, or PBMCs came the material, which was cDNA or gDNA.

This CDR3 spans 15 amino acids. Losses at the gene ends were 6 bases for V and 6 bases for J; bases not matched to a gene: 7. Germline CDR1 and CDR2: LNHDA and SQIVND (reference sequence). Per the original data handling: Amplification with reference gene primers provided the estimates of nucleated cell counts. Method: immunoSEQ multiplex PCR; TCRdb's copy keeps in-frame clones and lacks some. The DNA was the basis for D and trimming; V, J and clone size are from that table. The table lists 250,000 to 350,000 clones, almost 90% of them singletons, with roughly 2.9% in the top ten. Followed longitudinally, the Seattle patients had been enrolled during active infection.

The clonotype originates from a woman between 25 and 40 years old with COVID-19, enrolled during active disease. The chain has TRBV19 and TRBJ2-5; TRBD2 agrees at 13 bases. Input material: peripheral blood. CDR3 sequence reads: CASSWTSGSLKTQYF. The CDR3 nucleotides read TGTGCCAGTAGCTGGACTAGCGGGAGTTTAAAGACCCAGTACTTC.